A single sample is the source of the 12 T cell receptor beta chains below, sequenced in a study of graft-versus-host responses after intestinal transplantation. TCRdb's table, derived via immunoSEQ multiplex PCR, lists solely in-frame clones and lacks some. This table has 57,000 or so clones, about 90% appearing once. The source was PBMCs, collected about 4 months after intestinal transplantation. Receptors were obtained from a human patient who received an intestinal transplant, so some T cells may come from the graft donor.

The genes are TRBV19 and TRBJ1-2, with TRBD1 matching over 7 bases. This CDR3 has 19 amino acids. V trimming: 7 bases; J trimming: 2 bases; junction bases outside the gene matches: 22. Germline loops: CDR1 LNHDA, CDR2 SQIVND (reference sequence). As DNA, the CDR3 is TGTGCCAGTACCCCGATCCGGGACGGACACCAACAGGGGAACTATGGCTACACCTTC. The encoded protein is CASTPIRDGHQQGNYGYTF.

This chain links TRBV15 with TRBJ1-4, with D tentatively TRBD1 (6 bases). Per germline, CDR1 LNHNV and CDR2 YYDKDF (reference sequence). With 1 base removed from V and 8 bases from J, the gap between germline ends came to 11 bases. The CDR3 sequence is 14 residues long. The CDR3 coding sequence is TGTGCCACCAGCAGAGCGGTGAGGGGGGAAAAACTGTTTTTT. Translating gives CATSRAVRGEKLFF.

The chain uses TRBV6-1 and TRBJ1-3, with TRBD1 matching over 7 bases. CDR1 and CDR2 from the germline V gene are MNHNS and SASEGT. The CDR3 loop spans 15 amino acids. With 10 bases clipped from V and 4 bases from J, the junction kept 13 bases outside the gene matches. CDR3 region: CATAITGVGGNTIYF. CDR3 DNA: TGTGCCACCGCAATAACAGGGGTGGGAGGAAACACCATATATTTT.

The V call is TRBV5-6, the J call TRBJ2-3; either TRBD1 or TRBD2 may fit D (5 bases each). With 4 bases removed from V and 1 base from J, the gap between germline ends came to 13 bases. There are 15 residues in the CDR3. The germline gives CDR1 SGHDT, CDR2 YYEEEE. The DNA for the CDR3 is TGTGCCAGCAGCCCCAGGGACGGAGGCACAGATACGCAGTATTTT. This encodes CASSPRDGGTDTQYF.

This chain links TRBV5-5 with TRBJ1-1; 8 nucleotides align to TRBD1. Germline V CDR1 and CDR2: SGHKS, YYEKEE (reference sequence). The J segment lost 0 bases and the V segment lost 4 bases, leaving 5 bases of the junction unmatched. The CDR3 contains 15 residues. The CDR3 coding sequence is TGTGCCAGCAGCCAAGGACAGGGAGTGAACACTGAAGCTTTCTTT. Residues: CASSQGQGVNTEAFF.

The J gene is TRBJ2-2, the V gene TRBV6-1; 8 bases align to TRBD1. The CDR3 is 13 residues long. The junction had 4 bases not matched to a gene; V was cut back by 6 bases and J by 7 bases. CDR1 and CDR2 (germline): MNHNS, SASEGT. CDR3 coding DNA: TGTGCCAGCAGGACAGGGGAACTCGGGGAGCTGTTTTTT. Translated: CASRTGELGELFF.

This clone appeared once. Other DNA sequences of this sample code for an identical CDR3. The gene calls are TRBV29-1 and TRBJ1-2, with D tentatively TRBD1 (5 bases). Germline CDR1 is SQVTM and CDR2 is ANQGSEA. The CDR3 covers 17 residues. Trimming removed 1 base from V and 7 bases from J, with 25 bases in between. In DNA form, the CDR3 reads TGCAGCGTTGAAGCCTCTGGTAGTCTGGGCCGGGGGGGTGGCTACACCTTC. This sequence encodes CSVEASGSLGRGGGYTF. Full variable domain (remainder filled in from reference TRBV29-1 and TRBJ1-2): SAVISQKPSRDICQRGTSLTIQCQVDSQVTMMFWYRQQPGQSLTLIATANQGSEATYESGFVIDKFPISRPNLTFSTLTVSNMSPEDSSIYLCSVEASGSLGRGGGYTFGSGTRLTVV.

This chain joins TRBV19 and TRBJ2-3; D unclear. Germline V gene sequence: CDR1 LNHDA, CDR2 SQIVND (reference sequence). The CDR3 totals 13 residues. V gave up 1 base and J gave up 0 bases, with 2 bases separating them. CDR3 DNA sequence: TGTGCCAGTAGTATAGGGAGCACAGATACGCAGTATTTT. Its translation is CASSIGSTDTQYF.

This chain uses TRBV28 with TRBJ2-1; 10 bases agree with TRBD2. The CDR3 is 13 residues long. The junction had 5 bases not matched to a gene; V was cut back by 7 bases and J by 8 bases. CDR1 and CDR2 (germline): MDHEN, SYDVKM. The CDR3 DNA sequence: TGTGCCAGCATACTAGCGGGAAGGGATGAGCAGTTCTTC. Translating gives CASILAGRDEQFF.

J is TRBJ2-5 and V is TRBV5-1; D possibly corresponds to TRBD1 (7 bases). Germline V lookup: CDR1 SGHRS, CDR2 YFSETQ. Trimming removed 6 bases from V and 6 bases from J, with 18 bases in between. This CDR3 is 14 amino acids long. The CDR3 region is CASMTQGGQQTQYF. CDR3 sequence (DNA): TGCGCCAGCATGACCCAGGGGGGTCAGCAGACCCAGTACTTC.

On this clone: The sample holds other DNA sequences that translate to the same CDR3. This chain links TRBV20-1 with TRBJ2-5, with D uncertain. Germline V CDR1 and CDR2: DFQATT, SNEGSKA (reference sequence). The CDR3 runs to 11 residues. Trimming left V 4 bases short and J 5 bases short, with 8 bases between. The CDR3 region has the DNA TGCAGTGCTACCGAGAAGGAGACCCAGTACTTC. Its translation: CSATEKETQYF.

V gene TRBV7-9 combines with J gene TRBJ2-5; 13 bases are shared with TRBD2. V was pared by 5 bases and J by 3 bases, with 6 bases of the junction left unmatched. Looked up from germline, CDR1 is SEHNR and CDR2 is FQNEAQ (reference sequence). There are 16 residues in the CDR3. The CDR3 DNA sequence: TGTGCCAGCAGCCCGGGACTAGCGGGACGGGAAGAGACCCAGTACTTC. This encodes CASSPGLAGREETQYF.